The rows below give T cell receptor beta chains drawn from one sample of a study of T cell changes during pregnancy in multiple sclerosis. Data came from immunoSEQ multiplex PCR; TCRdb stores just in-frame clones and leaves some out. The table shows about 29,000 clones, with about 91% occurring only once. The sequences come from CD8+ T cells from peripheral blood mononuclear cells, collected after pregnancy. The receptors here all came from a female donor with multiple sclerosis, enrolled in a pregnancy study. Each CDR3 is given without its conserved first and last residue. The order of the fields is J gene, CDR3 length, V gene, CDR3 protein.

j_gene: TRBJ2-7
len: 12
v_gene: TRBV27
CDR3aa: ASSGLAGGWEQY

j_gene: TRBJ2-7
len: 13
v_gene: TRBV5-4
CDR3aa: ASSFLTAGAYEQY

j_gene: TRBJ1-1
len: 11
v_gene: TRBV19
CDR3aa: ASNTGGGTEAF

j_gene: TRBJ2-7
len: 13
v_gene: TRBV15
CDR3aa: ATSRQRGLVHEQY

j_gene: TRBJ2-2
len: 12
v_gene: TRBV4-2
CDR3aa: ASSPDLNTGELF

j_gene: TRBJ2-3
len: 16
v_gene: TRBV27
CDR3aa: ASSLFLPASENTDTQY

j_gene: TRBJ1-3
len: 13
v_gene: TRBV27
CDR3aa: ASSLQGTAGNTIY

j_gene: TRBJ2-1
len: 14
v_gene: TRBV6-1
CDR3aa: ASSERASGSYNEQF

j_gene: TRBJ2-1
len: 11
v_gene: TRBV15
CDR3aa: ATSSRELNEQF

j_gene: TRBJ2-2
len: 13
v_gene: TRBV2
CDR3aa: ASSRPDKTTGELF

j_gene: TRBJ2-7
len: 14
v_gene: TRBV27
CDR3aa: ASSLYGSLATYEQY

j_gene: TRBJ1-3
len: 14
v_gene: TRBV6-5
CDR3aa: ASSYRPGSSGNTIY

j_gene: TRBJ2-3
len: 15
v_gene: TRBV7-2
CDR3aa: ASSLDWTAEITDTQY

j_gene: TRBJ2-1
len: 16
v_gene: TRBV4-2
CDR3aa: ASSTAGTSGSDYNEQF

j_gene: TRBJ2-1
len: 14
v_gene: TRBV5-4
CDR3aa: ASRPPTRQGYNEQF

j_gene: TRBJ2-1
len: 15
v_gene: TRBV15
CDR3aa: ATSRDKGLAANNEQF

j_gene: TRBJ2-1
len: 11
v_gene: TRBV7-6
CDR3aa: ASSPRLAAEQF

j_gene: TRBJ2-1
len: 11
v_gene: TRBV7-2
CDR3aa: ASSFYGDNEQF

j_gene: TRBJ2-5
len: 13
v_gene: TRBV6-4
CDR3aa: ASSGLAGAAETQY

j_gene: TRBJ2-3
len: 17
v_gene: TRBV2
CDR3aa: ASESGTGGPWRGTDTQY

j_gene: TRBJ2-3
len: 11
v_gene: TRBV27
CDR3aa: ASSFSATDTQY

j_gene: TRBJ1-1
len: 12
v_gene: TRBV5-1
CDR3aa: ASSLVIGSPQHF

j_gene: TRBJ1-2
len: 13
v_gene: TRBV7-9
CDR3aa: ASSSTEPSNYGYT

j_gene: TRBJ2-2
len: 17
v_gene: TRBV7-9
CDR3aa: ASSSPQAGGHANTGELF

j_gene: TRBJ2-2
len: 13
v_gene: TRBV4-3
CDR3aa: ASSQLDRDTGELF

j_gene: TRBJ2-7
len: 13
v_gene: TRBV28
CDR3aa: ASSSETSYAYEQY

j_gene: TRBJ1-1
len: 11
v_gene: TRBV19
CDR3aa: ASSIAPDSEAF

j_gene: TRBJ1-2
len: 13
v_gene: TRBV6-6
CDR3aa: ASSYRQGLWYGYT

j_gene: TRBJ1-5
len: 14
v_gene: TRBV27
CDR3aa: ASSQQGANSNQPQH

j_gene: TRBJ2-1
len: 12
v_gene: TRBV9
CDR3aa: ASSVGGTSFEQF

j_gene: TRBJ2-7
len: 13
v_gene: TRBV7-9
CDR3aa: ASSLEGSGSYEQY

j_gene: TRBJ2-1
len: 13
v_gene: TRBV2
CDR3aa: ASRGPGLAYNEQF

j_gene: TRBJ2-1
len: 13
v_gene: TRBV19
CDR3aa: ASSIVSGGLDEQF

j_gene: TRBJ1-2
len: 12
v_gene: TRBV6-5
CDR3aa: ASSYNRDNYGYT

j_gene: TRBJ2-7
len: 13
v_gene: TRBV4-2
CDR3aa: ASSQNRDRVYEQY

j_gene: TRBJ2-7
len: 14
v_gene: TRBV7-9
CDR3aa: ASSRTPGTVDYEQY

j_gene: TRBJ1-5
len: 16
v_gene: TRBV4-1
CDR3aa: ASSQDVAGYGRNQPQH

j_gene: TRBJ2-7
len: 13
v_gene: TRBV29-1
CDR3aa: SVVAGVSGIYEQY

j_gene: TRBJ1-2
len: 13
v_gene: TRBV4-3
CDR3aa: ASSQDFPGNYGYT